This TCR beta chain was sequenced in a study of Graves' ophthalmopathy and Graves' hyperthyroidism. Findings and caveats of the study: For predicting ophthalmopathy progression, the model had nearly 71% sensitivity and nearly 75% specificity. Among expanded thyroid clonotypes above 0.001 frequency, most also occurred in blood.

From RNA, the CDR3 regions of TCR beta chains were amplified and sequenced. HTBI primers primed a first-round RT-PCR, and a second-round multiplex PCR followed. TCRdb reanalysed the multiplex PCR reads using MiXCR and keeps one entry per CDR3 protein. The sample gives 600,000 to 650,000 distinct CDR3 sequences, 22% of which show up once; more than 5.5% is in the top ten. Hyperthyroidism was new, under 2 months, in patients aged 18 to 65. Diagnosis used clinical symptoms, serum thyroxine, TRAb, thyroid ultrasound and orbital computed tomography. This clonotype showed up many times. Antigen specificity is unknown. Trimming removed 1 base from V and 4 bases from J, with 14 bases in between. This CDR3 comprises 15 residues. From germline, CDR1 is MNHEY and CDR2 SVGAGI.

The gene calls are TRBV6-5 and TRBJ2-7; TRBD2 might be the D (6 bases). The sequenced sample consisted of peripheral blood. The origin of this receptor is a woman aged 18-29 years with stable Graves' hyperthyroidism. Some clones in this sample may be carry-over from other donors' samples. The CDR3 region is CASSYLRRDGYEQYF. CDR3 sequence (DNA): TGTGCCAGCAGTTACTTGAGGCGGGATGGGTACGAGCAGTACTTC.